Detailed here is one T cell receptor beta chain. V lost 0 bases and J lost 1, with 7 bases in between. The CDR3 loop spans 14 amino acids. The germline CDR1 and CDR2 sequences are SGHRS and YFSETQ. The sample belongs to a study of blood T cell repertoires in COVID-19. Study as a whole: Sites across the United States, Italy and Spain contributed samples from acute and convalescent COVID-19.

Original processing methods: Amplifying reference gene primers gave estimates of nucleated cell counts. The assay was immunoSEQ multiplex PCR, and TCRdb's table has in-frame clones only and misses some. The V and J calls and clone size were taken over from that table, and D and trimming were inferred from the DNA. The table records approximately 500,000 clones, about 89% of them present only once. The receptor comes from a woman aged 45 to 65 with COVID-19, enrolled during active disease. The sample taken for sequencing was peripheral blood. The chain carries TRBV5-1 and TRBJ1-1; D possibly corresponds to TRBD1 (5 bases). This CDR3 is CASSLAQENTEAFF. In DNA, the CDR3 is TGCGCCAGCAGCTTGGCACAGGAGAACACTGAAGCTTTCTTT.